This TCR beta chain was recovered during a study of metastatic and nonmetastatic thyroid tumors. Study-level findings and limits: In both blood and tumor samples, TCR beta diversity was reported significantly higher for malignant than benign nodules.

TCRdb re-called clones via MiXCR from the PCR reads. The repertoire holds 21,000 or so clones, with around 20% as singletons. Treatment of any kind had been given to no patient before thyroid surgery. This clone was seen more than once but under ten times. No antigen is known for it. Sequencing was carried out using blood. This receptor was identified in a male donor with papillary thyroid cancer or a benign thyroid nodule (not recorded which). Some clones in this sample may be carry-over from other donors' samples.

The DNA for the CDR3 is TGTGCCAGCAGTGACGGGGACAATTCTGAGCAGTTCTTC. This translates into CASSDGDNSEQFF. The chain has TRBV6-4 and TRBJ2-1; possibly TRBD1 for D (6 bases). The germline V gene encodes CDR1 MRHNA and CDR2 SNTAGT. This CDR3 region has 13 residues. Trimming shortened V by 2 bases and J by 9 bases, and 11 bases separated the two germline ends.